Here is one T cell receptor beta chain with its context. Its antigen is not yet known. No qualities accompany the bases; no much larger clone lies one base away. The data are from a study of cytomegalovirus exposure and HLA in healthy donors (dated by TCRdb to 2015 to 2018). For context, the study as a whole: According to an earlier analysis of a few hundred of the donors, about 170 million T cells yielded 90 million to 130 million unique TCR beta sequences and about 280 Gb of sequence data. About five DR-DQ haplotypes were handled as single units for association and clustering, since linkage in the cohort was strong. Donor age, sex, ethnicity and CMV serostatus were collected together with the repertoire data. The aim of the study was to test whether cataloging public T cell receptors could identify signatures of past pathogen exposure. HLA typing included class I and class II loci at four-digit resolution. Of the 300 to 500 genotyped donors, 65% to 90% were placed in the genetic ancestry cluster associated with self-reported Caucasian donors. To decide whether each TCR beta V gene segment behaved as functional or pseudogenic, an earlier analysis of approximately 620 of the donors relied on high-throughput TCR beta sequencing. Genome-wide SNP genotypes for about three fifths of the roughly 670 donors were used in a later genetic analysis, which treated that subset as a discovery cohort. The number of donors typed differed by locus, with roughly 629-640 for A, B, C, DRB1 and DQB1, roughly 520 for DQA1, over 600 for DPA1, and approximately 470 for DPB1. To predict cytomegalovirus infection status, the study combined high-throughput TCR immunosequencing, statistical association of individual TCRs with disease status, and machine learning. Around 300 gigabases of sequencing data and approximately 93 million unique TCR sequences were included in an early release covering about 620 HLA-typed donors. A later analysis re-analyzed previously published TCR beta repertoires from approximately 700 donors and added high-resolution HLA genotyping to study TCR occurrence patterns. A separate validation cohort of 90 to 150 different subjects was used in addition to the roughly 640-subject first cohort. Rather than using new phenotypic data, the later analysis identified candidate immune exposures from TCR beta sequences and from how often those sequences occurred across donors. Every discovery cohort repertoire had been produced on one sequencing platform. On average, roughly 250,000 unique TCR beta nucleotide sequences were sequenced per donor among 398 genotyped donors of the cohort, with roughly 20% of those sequences being non-productive. Using immunosequencing, the study profiled T cell repertoires from fewer than 700 subjects and related those repertoires to cytomegalovirus serostatus.

The cohort consisted of 600 to 750 healthy bone marrow donors. At the time of sampling, every cohort member was nominally healthy, though immune exposures that went unrecorded were likely present. The donor tested CMV seropositive and was one of the 289 seropositive cohort members. Each donor provided a peripheral blood sample, and peripheral blood mononuclear cells were used for TCR beta sequencing. The Qiagen DNeasy Blood Extraction Kit was used to extract genomic DNA from the blood cell samples. The investigation overall reported the following: A further reported finding was that TCR beta sequences accurately predicted the HLA-A and HLA-B alleles for most subjects in the first cohort. In a later analysis, HLA-associated TCR beta chains showed more clonal expansion and lower generation probabilities than non-associated chains that were equally common. In an earlier analysis of some 550 of the donors, most TCR beta V segments were observed in productive rearrangements about 87% or about 30% of the time, broadly matching IMGT annotations. Linkage disequilibrium might explain the correlated functional status among segregating V segments, but an unknown experimental factor could not be excluded. In a later genetic analysis, fewer N-insertions in productive TCRs were reported among donors in an Asian-associated ancestry cluster than the roughly 640-donor mean. It was suggested by the authors that the approach could potentially be generalized to other disease states and immunological phenotypes. Because HLA typing was missing for some donors at each locus, association tests included only the typed subset. A cluster of highly shared sequence variants was judged likely to be a technical artifact of the sequencing pipeline. Strong co-occurrence of HLA alleles, especially DR and DQ, made assigning TCR associations to individual alleles difficult. Only TCR beta chains were sequenced in this cohort, and the absence of alpha or paired-chain data limited detectable features. Across donors, most TCR sequences were observed very rarely, whereas some public TCRs were present in many individuals. Because counts were too low, around 18 rarely observed V segments, including chromosome 9 orphons, were left out of the earlier analysis of about 620 of the donors. In a later genetic analysis, a missense DCLRE1C variant was associated with V-gene and J-gene trimming of TCR beta chains, and the association was replicated in an independent cohort. Three of the identified cytomegalovirus-associated TCR beta chains were confirmed in vitro to be specific for cytomegalovirus antigens. A later analysis found that most CMV-associated TCR beta chains appeared HLA-restricted, with HLA associations seemingly driven largely by CMV exposure. The study listed 170 or so TCR beta chains as associated with cytomegalovirus. Immune exposure information for the cohort was limited to CMV serostatus. In a later analysis, TCR association rates were found to vary across HLA loci, with the most associated TCRs seen for DRB1 alleles and the fewest for HLA-C alleles. The 87-base-pair reads could not distinguish some IMGT-functional V segments, including TRBV6-2 and TRBV6-3, so those segments were excluded. In a later analysis, several top co-occurrence clusters were reported to appear linked to parvovirus B19, influenza, CMV and Epstein-Barr virus. Specific HLA alleles were associated with roughly 16,000 TCR beta sequences at a false discovery rate of 0.05 in a later analysis. Cytomegalovirus status was reported to be diagnosed by the classifier with high specificity and sensitivity in both the original and validation cohorts. Sequencing depth was assumed to be roughly uniform across donors in the presence/absence analyses, though that assumption may not hold.

V drops 5 bases and J drops 4 bases, leaving 11 bases in between. CDR1 SEHNR and CDR2 FQNEAQ were looked up in the germline V gene (reference sequence). From cysteine to phenylalanine, the CDR3 is 14 amino acids long. Solely the CDR3 DNA is kept, with 42 bases framed from the first base. Receptors were amplified or captured by the immunoSEQ multiplex PCR assay. For the multiplex PCR, a mixture combining 60 forward primers for TCR Vbeta segments and 13 reverse primers for TCR Jbeta segments was used. Amplification of the CDR3 region of rearranged TCR beta genes was performed with a multiplex PCR assay on genomic DNA. The amplified TCR beta libraries were sequenced on the Illumina HiSeq System as 87-base-pair reads. Concerning the study's data processing: A later analysis tallied around 87 million unique TCR beta chains across the 700 or so repertoires, and approximately 12 million of those chains were shared by two or more donors. Raw reads were error-corrected and collapsed into unique sequences with a nearest-neighbor algorithm that merged closely related sequences to remove PCR and sequencing errors. V, D and J gene segments were assigned by aligning CDR3 sequences to IMGT reference sequences. Each retained sequence needed at least a six-nucleotide match to both a V gene segment and a J gene segment. A rearrangement counted as productive if the CDR3 had no stop codons and remained in frame with V and J, and every other rearrangement counted as non-productive. Following IMGT convention, CDR3 was defined as the stretch from the second conserved V-encoded cysteine up to the conserved J-encoded phenylalanine. The earlier analysis of 450 to 750 of the donors excluded any sequence lacking an unambiguous match to a single V gene segment. In an earlier analysis of approximately 560 of the donors, a V segment was called functional when productive rearrangements were above 56.7%, and segregating when the standard deviation between donors exceeded 5%. To diagnose cytomegalovirus status from the catalog of TCR beta chain sequences, a statistical classification framework was built. V and J gene assignment, in a later analysis, came from comparing TCR nucleotide sequences with IMGT/GENE-DB human TR gene sequences. Using the TCRdist pipeline, a later analysis assigned CDR3 sequences along with most-parsimonious VDJ recombination scenarios. In a later analysis, every TCR beta chain was defined by the combination of its CDR3 amino acid sequence and its V-gene family, and reads without a unique V-gene family were dropped. As a way to deal with suspected cross-contamination and a sequencing artifact, a later analysis dropped over 550 nucleotide sequences that were highly shared and had low generation probability. A later analysis calculated a clonal expansion index for each public chain from normalized within-repertoire ranks of inferred template counts. In a later analysis, generation probabilities were computed with a VDJ recombination model fitted to out-of-frame rearrangements, and the resulting probabilities were checked against IGoR. In a later analysis, TCR-TCR, TCR-HLA and TCR-CMV co-occurrence was scored with hypergeometric tests, and a repertoire-size bias correction was applied to TCR pairs. False discovery rates were estimated in a later analysis by permuting HLA or CMV assignments 20 times. A later analysis grouped co-occurring TCRs with DBSCAN, adding TCRdist sequence similarity when clustering within HLA-allele-positive subsets. Repertoires with fewer than 30,000 or more than 120,000 public chains were left out of co-occurrence clustering, as were a handful of repertoires with anomalous nucleotide sharing. The immuneACCESS repertoire file appears here via TCRdb, limited to in-frame rearrangements. These files lack a portion of the clones; in checked studies, under half of the deficit traces to unresolved V genes, and the cause of the others is not known. V and J calls and clone size are given by that table; D and trimming were obtained from the DNA. This sample holds over 150,000 clones; approximately 79% were observed only once. Approximately 1.4% of the sample goes to the ten largest clones.

The sequence is built from TRBV7-9 and TRBJ1-4; no D segment can be confidently identified. Sequenced sample: PBMCs. The origin of this receptor is a girl aged 10-17 years in good health and CMV-seropositive. The DNA is as follows: TGTGCCAGCAGCGCACTGAACTATAATGAAAAACTGTTTTTT. It is translated as CASSALNYNEKLFF.